This entry describes one T cell receptor (beta chain). Its matching antigen is unknown. TCRdb re-called the 5' RACE reads through MiXCR, storing one row per CDR3 protein. The sample has hundreds of thousands of distinct CDR3 sequences, roughly 7.1% seen once; the top ten hold 1.6%. The sample is drawn from a study of identical twins. Study-wide points: The study based its conclusions on cross-sectional statistical analysis and did not follow the same donors. Where beta out-of-frame sequences were concerned, excess twin sharing was weaker.

Trimming removed 5 bases at V and 9 bases at J, with 11 bases between. From germline, CDR1 is LGHDT and CDR2 YNNKEL (reference sequence). CDR3 size: 13 residues. Donors uniformly comprised healthy Caucasians. The same data also went into a second study, on yellow fever vaccine responses in identical twins.

This chain joins TRBV3-1 and TRBJ1-6; D unresolved. This TCR came from a woman between 18 and 30 years old in good health. Sequenced: PBMCs. The CDR3 protein is CASSELQLSPLHF. DNA of the CDR3: TGTGCCAGCAGCGAATTACAGCTTTCACCCCTCCACTTT.